This T cell receptor beta chain emerged from a study of regulatory T cells in long-lasting Graves disease. The time point is: newly diagnosed GD, antithyroid drugs for less than 3 months. Preparation of the TCR library used RNA extracted from PBMCs. Trimming pared 7 bases from V and 4 bases from J, leaving 6 bases between. The length of the CDR3 is 12 residues. The germline V gene has CDR1 KGHDR and CDR2 SFDVKD. The TCR beta library used iRepertoire HTBI primers with Arm-PCR amplification of CDR3. TCRdb reprocessed the multiplex PCR reads via MiXCR and lists one record per CDR3 protein. The data hold 550,000 to 700,000 distinct CDR3 sequences, with about 16% observed a single time. The same data also went into a second study, on T cells in Graves' hyperthyroidism and ophthalmopathy. In that study: The HTBI primer set served for first-round RT-PCR of the TCR CDR3.

This chain joins TRBV24-1 and TRBJ2-2; D is perhaps TRBD1 (6 bases). Sample: peripheral blood mononuclear cells (PBMCs), taken at new diagnosis, from a patient treated with antithyroid drugs. This TCR derives from a man younger than 35 with Graves disease. In nucleotides, the CDR3 is TGTGCCACCAGAGGGGGCACCGGGGAGCTGTTTTTT. It codes for CATRGGTGELFF.